Detailed here is one T cell receptor beta chain. Its antigen is as yet unknown. According to the study, genomic DNA was the template for TCR beta VDJ and CDR3 profiling. TCRdb itself ran the reads through MiXCR, one entry per CDR3 protein. The sample holds approximately 190,000 distinct CDR3 sequences; 64% are singletons and the top ten take about 45%. The record originates from a study of CD8+CD57+ T cells in acquired aplastic anemia. Background on the study: DNA recovered from sorted CD4+ and CD8+ cells had a mean of about 3.5 ug.

Trimming removed 8 bases from V and 3 bases from J, with 7 bases in between. In germline, CDR1 is LNHDA, CDR2 SQIVND (reference sequence). The CDR3 sequence is 11 residues long. Overall study results and limits: The study found no significant CD8+ Simpson's diversity difference between patients and controls. Under 35 was the count of CD8+ CDR3 sequences that patients shared with controls.

Sequencing was performed on sorted CD4+, CD8+, or CD8+CD57+ T cells (not recorded which) from PBMCs. The source of this sequence is a human donor with severe aplastic anemia or a healthy control (not recorded which). The gene calls are TRBV19 and TRBJ1-1; no firm D call. The CDR3 nucleotides are TGTGCCAGTGGATTATACACTGAAGCTTTCTTT. It translates to CASGLYTEAFF. Complete variable domain (other parts from reference TRBV19 and TRBJ1-1): DGGITQSPKYLFRKEGQNVTLSCEQNLNHDAMYWYRQDPGQGLRLIYYSQIVNDFQKGDIAEGYSVSREKKESFPLTVTSAQKNPTAFYLCASGLYTEAFFGQGTRLTVV.